This entry lists 20 T cell receptor beta chains sequenced from one sample in a study of long-term antiretroviral therapy in people with HIV. Investigators performed immunoSEQ version v3.0 at survey level. Clones were read by immunoSEQ multiplex PCR, and TCRdb kept only the in-frame ones, dropping some. Counted here are around 35,000 clones, roughly 97% occurring once; the ten biggest clones make up around 3.1%. The sequencing here drew on unsorted PBMCs, taken 6.9 years after starting antiretroviral therapy. The receptors originated from a man under 40 with HIV.

The CDR3 region is CASSAGTGSGYTQYF. CDR3 nucleotides: TGTGCCAGCAGCGCCGGGACAGGGTCAGGATATACGCAGTATTTT. The rearrangement links TRBV9 to TRBJ2-3, with TRBD1 identical over 9 bases. The CDR3 is 15 amino acids. Losses at the gene ends were 3 bases for V and 7 bases for J; bases not matched to a gene: 9. Germline CDR1 is SGDLS and CDR2 is YYNGEE. Using reference TRBV9 and TRBJ2-3 for the parts outside the CDR3, the full variable domain is DSGVTQTPKHLITATGQRVTLRCSPRSGDLSVYWYQQSLDQGLQFLIQYYNGEERAKGNILERFSAQQFPDLHSELNLSSLELGDSALYFCASSAGTGSGYTQYFGPGTRLTVL.

The chain joins TRBV25-1 to TRBJ1-4, with 9 bases aligning to TRBD1. The CDR3 extends over 15 amino acids. With V trimmed by 2 bases and J by 8 bases, 6 bases remained unmatched. The germline V gene encodes CDR1 MGHDK and CDR2 SYGVNS. The CDR3 loop is CASSEGTGGWEKLFF. Here the CDR3 DNA reads TGTGCCAGCAGTGAAGGAACAGGGGGCTGGGAAAAACTGTTTTTT. Full variable domain (rest looked up from reference TRBV25-1 and TRBJ1-4): EADIYQTPRYLVIGTGKKITLECSQTMGHDKMYWYQQDPGMELHLIHYSYGVNSTEKGDLSSESTVSRIRTEHFPLTLESARPSHTSQYLCASSEGTGGWEKLFFGSGTQLSVL.

V gene TRBV6-6 combines with J gene TRBJ1-2; 8 nucleotides match TRBD1. The V gene end was trimmed by 6 bases and the J gene end by 5 bases; junction bases not matched to a gene: 14. Germline V CDR1 and CDR2: MNHNY, SVGAGI (reference sequence). The CDR3 is 16 residues long. The CDR3 sequence is CASSKGTGRWDYGYTF. The CDR3 DNA follows: TGTGCCAGCAGCAAGGGGACAGGTCGCTGGGATTATGGCTACACCTTC.

The CDR3 loop is CASSEPGQAEDTQYF. The CDR3 DNA follows: TGTGCCAGCAGTGAACCCGGACAGGCCGAGGATACGCAGTATTTT. The chain recombines TRBV25-1 with TRBJ2-3; TRBD1 agrees at 7 bases. In germline, CDR1 is MGHDK, CDR2 SYGVNS. The CDR3 spans 15 residues. The V gene end was trimmed by 2 bases and the J gene end by 6 bases; junction bases not matched to a gene: 8. Supplemented by reference TRBV25-1 and TRBJ2-3, the full variable domain reads EADIYQTPRYLVIGTGKKITLECSQTMGHDKMYWYQQDPGMELHLIHYSYGVNSTEKGDLSSESTVSRIRTEHFPLTLESARPSHTSQYLCASSEPGQAEDTQYFGPGTRLTVL.

The J gene is TRBJ1-4, the V gene TRBV15; D not certain. CDR1 is LNHNV, CDR2 YYDKDF, per germline (reference sequence). Trimming left V 4 bases short and J 5 bases short, with 8 bases between. The CDR3 totals 13 residues. DNA of the CDR3: TGTGCCACCAGCACGGACGGAAATGAAAAACTGTTTTTT. It yields the protein CATSTDGNEKLFF.

V and J are TRBV18 and TRBJ2-6; no definite D call. Germline assignment: CDR1 KGHSH and CDR2 LQKENI. This CDR3 is built from 17 residues. V was pared by 1 base and J by 0 bases, with 10 bases between. The CDR3 protein is CASSPLSPGSGANVLTF. CDR3 DNA sequence: TGTGCCAGCTCACCACTGTCGCCGGGCTCTGGGGCCAACGTCCTGACTTTC.

This chain joins TRBV11-2 and TRBJ2-1, with 13 bases matching TRBD2. Losses at the gene ends were 7 bases for V and 10 bases for J; bases not matched to a gene: 10. Germline CDR1 reads SGHAT; CDR2 reads FQNNGV. The CDR3 sequence is 15 residues long. CDR3 loop: CASKPGLAGVGEQFF. The DNA for the CDR3 is TGTGCCAGCAAACCAGGACTAGCGGGAGTTGGGGAGCAGTTCTTC.

The V and J genes are TRBV19 and TRBJ1-1; D call uncertain. Germline V CDR1 and CDR2: LNHDA, SQIVND (reference sequence). The CDR3 is 15 residues long. Trimming pared 7 bases from V and 7 bases from J, leaving 22 bases between. CDR3 protein: CASKSAGFRRLEAFF. The CDR3 coding sequence is TGTGCCAGTAAGAGCGCCGGCTTCCGGAGGCTTGAAGCTTTCTTT.

This sequence joins TRBV7-2 and TRBJ2-2, with unresolved D. V was trimmed by 1 base and J by 8 bases, leaving 8 bases between them. The germline gives CDR1 SGHTA, CDR2 FQGNSA. The CDR3 is made up of 13 amino acids. The DNA for the CDR3 is TGTGCCAGCAGCTTAGAACTTCCGGGGGAGCTGTTTTTT. Translating it yields CASSLELPGELFF.

In this sample, this clone turned up once. The V call is TRBV4-3, the J call TRBJ1-6, with 8 nucleotides matching TRBD1. From germline, CDR1 is LGHNA and CDR2 YSLEER. The trim removed 3 bases at V and 10 bases at J, leaving 11 bases unmatched. CDR3 length equals 16 residues. The CDR3 DNA is TGCGCCAGCAGCCAGGCTCCAGGGGGCGCTGGGTCACCCCTCCACTTT. Amino acid sequence: CASSQAPGGAGSPLHF.

This clone was counted once. This sequence joins TRBV7-2 and TRBJ1-1, with D possibly TRBD1 on 5 matching bases. Between the trimmed V and J ends, which lost 4 bases and 7 bases, there was a span of 16 bases. The CDR3 spans 14 residues. Germline CDR1 reads SGHTA; CDR2 reads FQGNSA. CDR3: CASSWTRSKDEAFF. The CDR3 DNA is TGTGCCAGCAGCTGGACACGGTCTAAGGATGAAGCTTTCTTT.

This chain joins TRBV7-9 and TRBJ1-1, with D unclear. Between the trimmed V and J ends, which lost 3 bases and 8 bases, there was a span of 16 bases. CDR3 size: 14 residues. Germline CDR1 and CDR2: SEHNR and FQNEAQ (reference sequence). The CDR3 is CASSFTKPGEEAFF. For the CDR3, the DNA is TGTGCCAGCAGCTTTACTAAGCCCGGAGAGGAAGCTTTCTTT.

V usage is TRBV25-1 and J usage is TRBJ2-7; TRBD1 matches at 7 bases. In germline, CDR1 is MGHDK, CDR2 SYGVNS. Trimming at V came to 7 bases and at J to 1 base, leaving 10 bases not matched to a gene. The CDR3 loop spans 15 amino acids. CDR3 sequence reads: CASIPREGASYEQYF. The CDR3 region has the DNA TGTGCCAGCATTCCAAGAGAGGGGGCATCCTACGAGCAGTACTTC.

The chain employs TRBV10-3 and TRBJ2-6, with D maybe TRBD2 (6 bases). This CDR3 spans 17 amino acids. Per the germline V gene, CDR1 is ENHRY and CDR2 is SYGVKD. The ends were cut back, 8 bases at V and 0 bases at J, with 17 bases in the middle. CDR3 nucleotides: TGTGCCATCTCTGGCACGCGGGGATCCTCTGGGGCCAACGTCCTGACTTTC. This translates into CAISGTRGSSGANVLTF.

The V call is TRBV30, the J call TRBJ2-1; 7 positions agree with TRBD2. The length of the CDR3 is 13 residues. J gave up 6 bases and V 3 bases, and 5 bases lay outside the gene matches. Germline assignment: CDR1 GTSNPN and CDR2 SVGIG (reference sequence). CDR3 DNA: TGTGCCTGGAGGGGACTATCGGGCAATGAGCAGTTCTTC. Translated, it gives CAWRGLSGNEQFF.

The chain is built from TRBV10-3 and TRBJ2-1; 9 nucleotides match TRBD2. J lost 9 bases, V lost 1 base, and 7 bases had no gene match. The CDR3 is made up of 15 amino acids. Germline values: CDR1 ENHRY, CDR2 SYGVKD. The DNA of the CDR3 is TGTGCCATCAGTGAGTGGAGCGGGAGGCGTGGTGAGCAGTTCTTC. It specifies CAISEWSGRRGEQFF.

This rearrangement joins TRBV10-3 to TRBJ2-3, with 9 bases that match TRBD1. J was trimmed by 6 bases and V by 1 base; bases with no gene match: 5. The CDR3 runs 15 residues. CDR1 is ENHRY, CDR2 SYGVKD, per germline. The CDR3 protein is CAISEWGTGTDTQYF. The CDR3 coding sequence is TGTGCCATCAGTGAGTGGGGGACAGGGACGGATACGCAGTATTTT.

The table lists this clone with a few counts. The V call is TRBV27, the J call TRBJ1-5, with D unresolved. The CDR3 runs 13 residues. Trimming left V 3 bases short and J 6 bases short, with 9 bases between. Germline CDR1 reads MNHEY; CDR2 reads SMNVEV (reference sequence). The CDR3 protein is CASSFRELQPQHF. For the CDR3, the DNA is TGTGCCAGCAGTTTCCGAGAACTTCAGCCCCAGCATTTT.

The V and J genes are TRBV28 and TRBJ1-5; D remains unclear. This CDR3 has 12 residues. Germline CDR1 is MDHEN and CDR2 is SYDVKM. V was cut by 7 bases and J by 1 base, with 5 bases left in between. CDR3 residues: CASKRSNQPQHF. CDR3 coding DNA: TGTGCCAGCAAAAGGAGCAATCAGCCCCAGCATTTT.

CDR3 nucleotide sequence: TGCGCCAGCAGCCTCGGGACTAGCGGGGGCCCTAAATGGAATGAGCAGTTCTTC. This gives the protein CASSLGTSGGPKWNEQFF. V gene TRBV4-3 combines with J gene TRBJ2-1, with 14 bases aligning to TRBD2. CDR3 length: 18 residues. Looked up from germline, CDR1 is LGHNA and CDR2 is YSLEER. Trimming at V came to 4 bases and at J to 7 bases, leaving 12 bases not matched to a gene.